This TCR beta chain derives from a study of T cell repertoires in cytomegalovirus infection. Study as a whole: Public TCR beta signatures provided an indication of both CMV infection and a matching HLA type.

TCRdb analysed the reads with MiXCR anew, one entry per CDR3 protein. The repertoire holds approximately 110,000 distinct CDR3 sequences, over 9% seen once, with over 25% in the top ten. Germline V gene data show CDR1 as KGHSH and CDR2 as LQKENI. The CDR3 is 16 residues long. The ends were cut back, 2 bases at V and 2 bases at J, with 15 bases in the middle. This clonotype has a handful of counts. Its antigen is as yet unknown. Study-level points and caveats: Summed public TCR beta family frequency identified CMV carriers bearing the relevant HLA. Clonotype analysis showed dominance of the ex vivo response by HLA-C-restricted CMV-specific TCR beta clonotypes.

Sequencing used PBMCs, sequenced either directly or after in vitro stimulation (not recorded which). The chain is built from TRBV18 and TRBJ1-2, with D hard to call. The receptor's source is a human donor in good health (CMV status not recorded). Some clones in this sample may be carry-over from other donors' samples. The CDR3 loop reads CASSPSSGGSNYGYTF. The CDR3 nucleotides are TGTGCCAGCTCACCAAGCTCCGGAGGGAGCAACTATGGCTACACCTTC.